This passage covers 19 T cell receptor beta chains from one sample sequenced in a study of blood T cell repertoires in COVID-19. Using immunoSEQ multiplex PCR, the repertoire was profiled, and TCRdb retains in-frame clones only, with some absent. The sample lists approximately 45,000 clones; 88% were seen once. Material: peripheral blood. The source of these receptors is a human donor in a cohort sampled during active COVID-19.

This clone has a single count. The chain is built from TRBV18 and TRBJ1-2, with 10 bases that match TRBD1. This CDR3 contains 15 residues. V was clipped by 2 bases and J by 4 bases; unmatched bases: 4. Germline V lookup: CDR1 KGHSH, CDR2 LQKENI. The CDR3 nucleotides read TGTGCCAGCTCACCAAGGGGACAGGGGCCCTATGGCTACACCTTC. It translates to CASSPRGQGPYGYTF.

CDR3 sequence: CASSSNVWTGDGEKLFF. CDR3 DNA: TGTGCCAGCAGTTCAAACGTCTGGACAGGGGATGGTGAAAAACTGTTTTTT. The chain employs TRBV28 and TRBJ1-4; 9 bases match TRBD1. The CDR3 contains 17 residues. Germline trimming cut 4 bases from V and 7 bases from J; bases unmatched to any gene: 13. The V gene's germline CDR1 is MDHEN and CDR2 SYDVKM.

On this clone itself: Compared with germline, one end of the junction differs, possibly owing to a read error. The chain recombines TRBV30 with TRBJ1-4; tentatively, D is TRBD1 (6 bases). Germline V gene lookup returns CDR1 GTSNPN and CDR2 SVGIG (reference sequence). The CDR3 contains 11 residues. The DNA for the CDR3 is TGCCTTGGACAGAATAATGAAAAACTGTTTTTT. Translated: CLGQNNEKLFF.

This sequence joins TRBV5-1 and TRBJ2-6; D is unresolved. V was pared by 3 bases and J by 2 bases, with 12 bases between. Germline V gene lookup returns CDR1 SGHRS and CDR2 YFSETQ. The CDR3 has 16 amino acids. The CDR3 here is CASSSPPVAGANVLTF. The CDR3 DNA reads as TGCGCCAGCAGCTCCCCCCCCGTTGCTGGGGCCAACGTCCTGACTTTC. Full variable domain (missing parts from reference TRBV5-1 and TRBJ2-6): KAGVTQTPRYLIKTRGQQVTLSCSPISGHRSVSWYQQTPGQGLQFLFEYFSETQRNKGNFPGRFSGRQFSNSRSEMNVSTLELGDSALYLCASSSPPVAGANVLTFGAGSRLTVL.

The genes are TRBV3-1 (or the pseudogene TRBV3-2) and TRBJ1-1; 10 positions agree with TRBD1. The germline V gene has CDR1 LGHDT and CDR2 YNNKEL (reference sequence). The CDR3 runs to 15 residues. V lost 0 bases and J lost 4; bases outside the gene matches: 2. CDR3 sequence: CASSQDRTGGTEAFF. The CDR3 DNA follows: TGTGCCAGCAGCCAAGATAGGACAGGGGGCACTGAAGCTTTCTTT.

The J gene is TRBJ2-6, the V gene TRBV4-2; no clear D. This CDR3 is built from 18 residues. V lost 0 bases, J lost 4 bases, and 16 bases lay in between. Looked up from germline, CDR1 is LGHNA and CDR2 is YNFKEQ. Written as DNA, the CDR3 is TGTGCCAGCAGCCAAGATCTGGATAGACTCTTGGGGGCCAACGTCCTGACTTTC. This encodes CASSQDLDRLLGANVLTF.

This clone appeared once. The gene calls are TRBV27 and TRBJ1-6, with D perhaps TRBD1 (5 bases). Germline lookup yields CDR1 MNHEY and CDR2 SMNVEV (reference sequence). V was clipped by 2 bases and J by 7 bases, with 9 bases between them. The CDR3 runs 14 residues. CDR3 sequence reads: CASSLRGGNSPLHF. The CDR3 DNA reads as TGTGCCAGCAGTTTAAGGGGAGGAAATTCACCCCTCCACTTT.

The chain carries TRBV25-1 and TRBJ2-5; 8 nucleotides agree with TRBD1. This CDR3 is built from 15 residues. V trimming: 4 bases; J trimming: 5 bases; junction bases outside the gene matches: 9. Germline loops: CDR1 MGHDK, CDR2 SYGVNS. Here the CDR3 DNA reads TGTGCCAGCAGTGGGAACCCCCGGGACAGGGAGACCCAGTACTTC. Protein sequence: CASSGNPRDRETQYF. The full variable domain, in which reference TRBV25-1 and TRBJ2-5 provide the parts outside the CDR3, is EADIYQTPRYLVIGTGKKITLECSQTMGHDKMYWYQQDPGMELHLIHYSYGVNSTEKGDLSSESTVSRIRTEHFPLTLESARPSHTSQYLCASSGNPRDRETQYFGPGTRLLVL.

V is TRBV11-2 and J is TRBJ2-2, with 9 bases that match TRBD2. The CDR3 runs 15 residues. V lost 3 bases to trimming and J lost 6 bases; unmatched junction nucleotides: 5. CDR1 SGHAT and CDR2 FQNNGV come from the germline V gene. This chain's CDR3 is CASSFKAGGPGELFF. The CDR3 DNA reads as TGTGCCAGCAGCTTCAAAGCGGGGGGACCCGGGGAGCTGTTTTTT.

The CDR3 sequence is CASSLEGSSYEQYF. CDR3 DNA: TGCGCCAGCAGCTTGGAAGGGAGCTCCTACGAGCAGTACTTC. The chain recombines TRBV5-1 with TRBJ2-7, with a tentative D call TRBD2 (5 bases). V was cut by 0 bases and J by 0 bases, with 7 bases left in between. Germline V gene sequence: CDR1 SGHRS, CDR2 YFSETQ. CDR3 length equals 14 residues.

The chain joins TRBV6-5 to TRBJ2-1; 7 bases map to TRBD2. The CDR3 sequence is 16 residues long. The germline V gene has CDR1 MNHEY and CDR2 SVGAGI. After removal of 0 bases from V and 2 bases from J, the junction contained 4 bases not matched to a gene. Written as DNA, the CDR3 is TGTGCCAGCAGTTACTCGGCTAGCGGTCCCTACAATGAGCAGTTCTTC. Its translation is CASSYSASGPYNEQFF.

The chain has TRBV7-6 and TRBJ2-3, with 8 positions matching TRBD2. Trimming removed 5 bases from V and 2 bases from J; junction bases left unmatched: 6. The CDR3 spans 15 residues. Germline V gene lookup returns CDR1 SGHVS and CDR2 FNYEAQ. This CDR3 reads CASSPLAGLTDTQYF. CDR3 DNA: TGTGCCAGCAGCCCTTTAGCGGGGCTCACAGATACGCAGTATTTT.

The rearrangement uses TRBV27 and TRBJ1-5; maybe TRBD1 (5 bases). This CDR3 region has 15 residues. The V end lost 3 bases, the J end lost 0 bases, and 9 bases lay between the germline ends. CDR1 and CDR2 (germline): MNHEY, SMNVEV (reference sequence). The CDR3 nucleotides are TGTGCCAGCAGTTTCACAGGCGGTAGCAATCAGCCCCAGCATTTT. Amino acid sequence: CASSFTGGSNQPQHF.

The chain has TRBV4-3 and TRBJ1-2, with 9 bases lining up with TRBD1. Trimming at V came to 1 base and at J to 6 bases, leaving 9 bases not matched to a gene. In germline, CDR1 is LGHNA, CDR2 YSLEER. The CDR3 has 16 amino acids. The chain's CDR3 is CASSQVVLGTGHGYTF. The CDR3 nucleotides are TGCGCCAGCAGCCAAGTGGTACTCGGGACAGGGCATGGCTACACCTTC.

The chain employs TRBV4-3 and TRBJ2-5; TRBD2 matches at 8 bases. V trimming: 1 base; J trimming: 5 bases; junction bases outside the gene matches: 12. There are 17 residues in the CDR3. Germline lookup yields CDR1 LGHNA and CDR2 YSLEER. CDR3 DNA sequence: TGCGCCAGCAGCCAAGGCGGGTCGGGACTAGTATATGAGACCCAGTACTTC. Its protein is CASSQGGSGLVYETQYF.

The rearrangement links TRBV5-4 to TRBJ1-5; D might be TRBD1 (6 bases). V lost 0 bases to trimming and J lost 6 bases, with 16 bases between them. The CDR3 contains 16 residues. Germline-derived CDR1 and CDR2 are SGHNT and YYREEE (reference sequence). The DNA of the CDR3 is TGTGCCAGCAGCTTGGGAGGGGGGGCTGGCATTCAGCCCCAGCATTTT. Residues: CASSLGGGAGIQPQHF.

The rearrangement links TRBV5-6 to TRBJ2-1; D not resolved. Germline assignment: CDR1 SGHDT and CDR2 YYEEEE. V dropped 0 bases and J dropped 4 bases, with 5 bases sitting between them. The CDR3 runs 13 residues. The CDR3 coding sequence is TGTGCCAGCAGCTTGGGCCTATACAATGAGCAGTTCTTC. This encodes CASSLGLYNEQFF.

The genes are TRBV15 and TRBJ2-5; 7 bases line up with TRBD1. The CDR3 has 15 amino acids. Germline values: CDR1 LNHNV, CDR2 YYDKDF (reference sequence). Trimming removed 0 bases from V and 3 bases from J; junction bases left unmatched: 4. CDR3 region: CATSRDARGKETQYF. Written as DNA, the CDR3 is TGTGCCACCAGCAGAGACGCCAGGGGGAAAGAGACCCAGTACTTC.

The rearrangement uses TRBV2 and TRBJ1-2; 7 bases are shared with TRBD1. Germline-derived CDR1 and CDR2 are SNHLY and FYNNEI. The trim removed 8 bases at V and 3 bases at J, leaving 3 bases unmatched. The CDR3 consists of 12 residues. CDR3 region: CASEDRHYGYTF. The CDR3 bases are TGTGCCAGCGAGGACAGGCACTATGGCTACACCTTC.